This T cell receptor beta chain was recovered during a study of control samples from healthy donors and cancer patients. The method was immunoSEQ multiplex PCR; TCRdb's version includes in-frame clones alone and lacks a portion of them. The sample has 60,000 to 75,000 clones; 75% to 85% are singletons. This CDR3 comprises 13 residues. CDR1 SGHTS and CDR2 YDEGEE come from the germline V gene. V was pared by 2 bases and J by 12 bases, with 14 bases between. The sequence was collected from a man between 35 and 55 years old in good health. Input material: blood. The chain carries TRBV5-8 and TRBJ1-4, with a possible D match to TRBD1 (5 bases). The CDR3 DNA reads TGTGCCAGCAGCTTAACCTGGGACCGCCAACTGTTTTTT. Translated: CASSLTWDRQLFF.